This TCR beta chain is drawn from a study of blood T cell repertoires in COVID-19. Study information: Samples representing acute and convalescent COVID-19 were sourced from the United States, Italy and Spain.

Sequencing was performed with immunoSEQ multiplex PCR; in TCRdb, only in-frame clones are kept and a portion is missing. The data show 150,000 or so clones, about nine tenths seen once. This CDR3 has 14 residues. CDR1 is KGHDR and CDR2 is SFDVKD in the germline V gene. Trimming removed 2 bases from V and 5 bases from J, with 9 bases in between. Source material: peripheral blood. J is TRBJ1-5 and V is TRBV24-1, with D unclear. The receptor was derived from a man aged 60 to 69 with acute or convalescent COVID-19. The CDR3: CATSDYKIDQPQHF. The DNA for the CDR3 is TGTGCCACCAGTGATTACAAGATTGATCAGCCCCAGCATTTT.